This T cell receptor beta chain was profiled in a study of shared clonotypes between healthy human individuals. HIV-negative, healthy adults without recent acute infections or vaccinations were the donors. Nashville, Tennessee was home to all donors, each a Caucasian adult. Germline loops: CDR1 ENHRY, CDR2 SYGVKD. V shed 3 bases and J shed 4 bases, with 10 bases lying between them. This CDR3 has 13 amino acids. The method was immunoSEQ multiplex PCR; TCRdb's version includes in-frame clones alone and lacks a portion of them. The sample includes over 100,000 clones, approximately 70% of them seen just once.

The source is a woman in her 30s in good health. Sequenced input: memory CD8+ T cells sorted from blood. Subset in this sample: CD45RO+ cells pooled with CCR7-negative TemRA cells. The V gene is TRBV10-3, the J gene TRBJ2-7; a possible D gene is TRBD1 (7 bases). The CDR3, as DNA: TGTGCCATCAGTGACCAGGGGGGTTACGAGCAGTACTTC. Amino acid sequence: CAISDQGGYEQYF.